This T cell receptor (beta chain) derives from a study of CD8 T cells in ankylosing spondylitis. Molecular-barcoded quantitative 5'-RACE produced these TCR beta libraries. TCRdb recomputed calls from the 5' RACE reads with MiXCR, one row per CDR3 protein. Among hundreds of thousands of distinct CDR3 sequences listed, about 20% were seen once. Germline V lookup: CDR1 MGHRA, CDR2 YSYEKL. With 5 bases removed from V and 4 bases from J, the gap between germline ends came to 17 bases. This CDR3 has 16 residues. Overall study results and limits: Significant enrichment of disease-linked clones was reportedly seen in matched ankylosing spondylitis synovial fluid. A subset of motif variants has previously been described in the synovial fluid and blood of reactive arthritis. Typical of ankylosing spondylitis blood, it appeared, was a TCR beta motif of several highly homologous variants.

There are a few counts of this clonotype. Its antigen is undetermined. The sequencing input was blood, either unsorted or a sorted T cell fraction (not recorded which). The clonotype comes from a male donor with ankylosing spondylitis or in good health (not recorded which). The chain employs TRBV4-1 and TRBJ2-2; no reliable D call. The CDR3 nucleotides read TGCGCCAGCAGCGCACGCCTACTGACTCCCACCGGGGAGCTGTTTTTT. Its protein is CASSARLLTPTGELFF.